Listed below are T cell receptor beta chains from one sample, sequenced in a study of OX40 agonist ivuxolimab in advanced cancers. TCRdb's copy holds only in-frame clones and misses some; the assay was immunoSEQ multiplex PCR. This table has 15,000 to 20,000 clones, 65% to 90% appearing once. The sample here was CD4+ or CD8+ T cells sorted from blood, taken in a trial of the OX40 agonist ivuxolimab. The receptor source for this set is an adult with an advanced solid tumor such as melanoma, head and neck, liver or kidney cancer. Each CDR3 is given with its conserved first and last residue. A D gene is named only where the DNA matches it firmly. Clone sizes are given selectively: once, few, many, or a class where the clone is expanded.

cdr3_nt: TGTGCCAGCAGCCCCGGGAAATACGAGCAGTACTTC
cdr3_aa: CASSPGKYEQYF
clone_size: once
j_call: TRBJ2-7
cdr3_length: 12
v_call: TRBV7-2
d_call: .

cdr3_nt: TGTGCCAGCTCACCACCTTTAAACAGGGGACCAAACACCGGGGAGCTGTTTTTT
cdr3_aa: CASSPPLNRGPNTGELFF
clone_size: .
j_call: TRBJ2-2
cdr3_length: 18
v_call: TRBV18
d_call: TRBD1

cdr3_nt: TGTGCCAGCAGTTACAGGGGGCGGCCCTACGAGCAGTACTTC
cdr3_aa: CASSYRGRPYEQYF
clone_size: .
j_call: TRBJ2-7
cdr3_length: 14
v_call: TRBV6-6
d_call: TRBD1

cdr3_nt: TGCGCCAGCAGCTTGGAACCGGGGGTAACTTTGTATACGCAGTATTTT
cdr3_aa: CASSLEPGVTLYTQYF
clone_size: .
j_call: TRBJ2-3
cdr3_length: 16
v_call: TRBV5-1
d_call: .

cdr3_nt: TGTGCCAGTAGTACCATCACTAGCGCTCAAAAAGAGACCCAGTACTTC
cdr3_aa: CASSTITSAQKETQYF
clone_size: once
j_call: TRBJ2-5
cdr3_length: 16
v_call: TRBV19
d_call: TRBD2

cdr3_nt: TGCGCCAGCAGCTCCGGGACAGGGGGCGGTCAGCCCCAGCATTTT
cdr3_aa: CASSSGTGGGQPQHF
clone_size: .
j_call: TRBJ1-5
cdr3_length: 15
v_call: TRBV5-1
d_call: TRBD1

cdr3_nt: TGTGCCAGCAGCCCCGACACCGGCGAGCAGTACTTC
cdr3_aa: CASSPDTGEQYF
clone_size: .
j_call: TRBJ2-7
cdr3_length: 12
v_call: TRBV5-8
d_call: .

cdr3_nt: TGTGCCAGTATAGGACAGGCCGATATTGAGGAGACCCAGTACTTC
cdr3_aa: CASIGQADIEETQYF
clone_size: .
j_call: TRBJ2-5
cdr3_length: 15
v_call: TRBV25-1
d_call: TRBD1

cdr3_nt: TGTGCCAGTAGTACCAAGACGGCCGGCCCGCGCGAGCAGTACTTC
cdr3_aa: CASSTKTAGPREQYF
clone_size: .
j_call: TRBJ2-7
cdr3_length: 15
v_call: TRBV19
d_call: .

cdr3_nt: TGTGCCATCGGCTCGAGCTCCTACGAGCAGTACTTC
cdr3_aa: CAIGSSSYEQYF
clone_size: once
j_call: TRBJ2-7
cdr3_length: 12
v_call: TRBV10-3
d_call: .

cdr3_nt: TGTGCCTGTACGGAGTCCTACGAGCAGTACTTC
cdr3_aa: CACTESYEQYF
clone_size: .
j_call: TRBJ2-7
cdr3_length: 11
v_call: TRBV30
d_call: .

cdr3_nt: TGCAGCGTTGAAAACATCGGAGCCGGGACTAGCGGGAACTACAATGAGCAGTTCTTC
cdr3_aa: CSVENIGAGTSGNYNEQFF
clone_size: .
j_call: TRBJ2-1
cdr3_length: 19
v_call: TRBV29-1
d_call: TRBD2

cdr3_nt: TGTGCCATCGGGTTGGGACTAGCGGGAAGTCCAGATACGCAGTATTTT
cdr3_aa: CAIGLGLAGSPDTQYF
clone_size: .
j_call: TRBJ2-3
cdr3_length: 16
v_call: TRBV10-3
d_call: TRBD2

cdr3_nt: TGCAGCGTTGATGACCCAGGAGTTCTCTACAATGAGCAGTTCTTC
cdr3_aa: CSVDDPGVLYNEQFF
clone_size: .
j_call: TRBJ2-1
cdr3_length: 15
v_call: TRBV29-1
d_call: .

cdr3_nt: TGTGCCAGCAGTTCTCGGACTGCCCAAGAGACCCAGTACTTC
cdr3_aa: CASSSRTAQETQYF
clone_size: .
j_call: TRBJ2-5
cdr3_length: 14
v_call: TRBV28
d_call: .

cdr3_nt: TGCGCCAGCAGCCCCCGGGACCCCAATGAGCAGTTCTTC
cdr3_aa: CASSPRDPNEQFF
clone_size: .
j_call: TRBJ2-1
cdr3_length: 13
v_call: TRBV5-1
d_call: .

cdr3_nt: TGCAGCGTCCAAGGACTGGGGAGAGAGCAGTACTTC
cdr3_aa: CSVQGLGREQYF
clone_size: .
j_call: TRBJ2-5
cdr3_length: 12
v_call: TRBV29-1
d_call: .

cdr3_nt: TGTGCCAGCTCACCTACATCGCTCGGGGAGACCCAGTACTTC
cdr3_aa: CASSPTSLGETQYF
clone_size: .
j_call: TRBJ2-5
cdr3_length: 14
v_call: TRBV18
d_call: .

cdr3_nt: TGTGCCAGTAGTATTCGTCTAGCCCATGAGCAGTTCTTC
cdr3_aa: CASSIRLAHEQFF
clone_size: .
j_call: TRBJ2-1
cdr3_length: 13
v_call: TRBV19
d_call: .

cdr3_nt: TGTGCCAGCTCACCACCGCTAATCGGGACTAGAGGCCAAGAGACCCAGTACTTC
cdr3_aa: CASSPPLIGTRGQETQYF
clone_size: .
j_call: TRBJ2-5
cdr3_length: 18
v_call: TRBV18
d_call: TRBD2

cdr3_nt: TGTGCCAGCAGTTTATCGACGCATGAGCAGTTCTTC
cdr3_aa: CASSLSTHEQFF
clone_size: .
j_call: TRBJ2-1
cdr3_length: 12
v_call: TRBV27
d_call: .

cdr3_nt: TGCGCCAGCAGCCCCGGGGTACTGAACACTGAAGCTTTCTTT
cdr3_aa: CASSPGVLNTEAFF
clone_size: .
j_call: TRBJ1-1
cdr3_length: 14
v_call: TRBV4-3
d_call: .

cdr3_nt: TGTGCCAGCAGTTACGCAAGCGGGGGCACCTACAATGAGCAGTTCTTC
cdr3_aa: CASSYASGGTYNEQFF
clone_size: once
j_call: TRBJ2-1
cdr3_length: 16
v_call: TRBV6-5
d_call: TRBD2

cdr3_nt: TGTGCCAGCAGCGAAAGAGGGACTAGCGGGAGCTCCTACAATGAGCAGTTCTTC
cdr3_aa: CASSERGTSGSSYNEQFF
clone_size: .
j_call: TRBJ2-1
cdr3_length: 18
v_call: TRBV7-9
d_call: TRBD2

cdr3_nt: TGTGCCAGCAGGGCTATGGCGGCGAACACCGGGGAGCTGTTTTTT
cdr3_aa: CASRAMAANTGELFF
clone_size: few
j_call: TRBJ2-2
cdr3_length: 15
v_call: TRBV2
d_call: .